Described below is a single TCR beta chain sequence and its context. Its antigen remains unknown. Germline V gives CDR1 SGHAT, CDR2 FQNNGV. This CDR3 spans 15 amino acids. The J segment lost 8 bases and the V segment lost 0 bases, leaving 3 bases of the junction unmatched. The sample's time point: newly diagnosed GD, antithyroid drugs for less than 3 months. Isolated PBMC RNA provided the starting material for the TCR library. With iRepertoire HTBI primers and Arm-PCR of CDR3 regions, TCR beta libraries were built. One entry per CDR3 protein results from TCRdb running MiXCR on the multiplex PCR reads. The sample has more than 400,000 distinct CDR3 sequences; roughly 17% are singletons. The data were obtained in a study of regulatory T cells in long-lasting Graves disease. The study's findings and limits: With persistent disease, TRBV28, TRBJ1-2 and TRBJ2-5 were the favored segments.

This sample also appeared in a second study, on T cells in Graves' hyperthyroidism and ophthalmopathy.

V and J are TRBV11-2 and TRBJ2-4, with 11 bases lining up with TRBD2. This clonotype originated in a man aged 40-55 years with Graves disease. Sequences were derived from peripheral blood mononuclear cells (PBMCs), sampled at new diagnosis, from a patient treated with antithyroid drugs. The CDR3 is CASSLDTSGSHIQYF. As DNA, the CDR3 is TGTGCCAGCAGCTTAGACACTAGCGGGAGCCACATTCAGTACTTC.